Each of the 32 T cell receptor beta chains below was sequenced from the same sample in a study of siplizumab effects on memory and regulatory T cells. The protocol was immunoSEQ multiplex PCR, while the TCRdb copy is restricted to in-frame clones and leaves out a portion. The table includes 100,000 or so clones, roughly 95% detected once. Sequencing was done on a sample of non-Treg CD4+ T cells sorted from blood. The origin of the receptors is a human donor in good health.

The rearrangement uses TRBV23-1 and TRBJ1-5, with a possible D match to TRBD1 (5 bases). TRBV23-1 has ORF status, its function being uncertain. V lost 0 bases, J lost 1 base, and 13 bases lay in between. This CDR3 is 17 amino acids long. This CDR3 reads CASSQSGTGRSNQPQHF. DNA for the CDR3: TGCGCCAGCAGTCAATCAGGGACGGGCCGAAGCAATCAGCCCCAGCATTTT.

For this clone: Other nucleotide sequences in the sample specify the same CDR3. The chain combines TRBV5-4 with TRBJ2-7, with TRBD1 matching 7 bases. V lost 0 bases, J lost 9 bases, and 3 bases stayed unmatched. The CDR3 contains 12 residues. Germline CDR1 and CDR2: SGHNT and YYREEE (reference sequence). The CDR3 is CASSLEGGGQYF. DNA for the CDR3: TGTGCCAGCAGCTTGGAAGGGGGCGGGCAGTACTTC.

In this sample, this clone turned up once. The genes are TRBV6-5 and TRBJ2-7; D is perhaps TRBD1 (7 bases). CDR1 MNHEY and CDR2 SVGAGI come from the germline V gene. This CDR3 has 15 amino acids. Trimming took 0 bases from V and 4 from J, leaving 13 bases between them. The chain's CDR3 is CASSYSLQGRYEQYF. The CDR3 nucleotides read TGTGCCAGCAGTTACTCGTTACAGGGGAGGTACGAGCAGTACTTC.

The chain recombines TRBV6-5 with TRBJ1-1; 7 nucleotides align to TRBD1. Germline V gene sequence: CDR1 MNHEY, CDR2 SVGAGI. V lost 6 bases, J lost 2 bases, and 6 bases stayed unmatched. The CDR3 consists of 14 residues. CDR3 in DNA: TGTGCCAGCAGCTACAACAGGGGTAACACTGAAGCTTTCTTT. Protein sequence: CASSYNRGNTEAFF.

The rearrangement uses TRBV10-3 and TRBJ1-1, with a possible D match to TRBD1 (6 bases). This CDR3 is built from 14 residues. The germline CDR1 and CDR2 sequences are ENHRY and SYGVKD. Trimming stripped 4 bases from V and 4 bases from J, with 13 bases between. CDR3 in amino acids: CAISVGRGGTEAFF. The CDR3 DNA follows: TGTGCCATCAGTGTTGGCAGGGGAGGCACTGAAGCTTTCTTT.

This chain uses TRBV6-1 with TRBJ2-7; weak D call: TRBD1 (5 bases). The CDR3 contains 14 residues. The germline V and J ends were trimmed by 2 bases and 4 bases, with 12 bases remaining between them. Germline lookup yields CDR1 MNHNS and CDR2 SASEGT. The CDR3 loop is CASSEPGRGYEQYF. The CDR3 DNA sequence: TGTGCCAGCAGTGAACCCGGTAGGGGATACGAGCAGTACTTC.

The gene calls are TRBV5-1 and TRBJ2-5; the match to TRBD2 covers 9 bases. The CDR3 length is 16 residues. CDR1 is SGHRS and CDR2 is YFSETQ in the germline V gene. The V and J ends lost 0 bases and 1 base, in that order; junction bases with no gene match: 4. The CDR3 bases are TGCGCCAGCAGCTTGGCCCCTAGCGGGGCCCAAGAGACCCAGTACTTC. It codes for CASSLAPSGAQETQYF. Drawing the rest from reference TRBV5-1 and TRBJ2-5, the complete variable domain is KAGVTQTPRYLIKTRGQQVTLSCSPISGHRSVSWYQQTPGQGLQFLFEYFSETQRNKGNFPGRFSGRQFSNSRSEMNVSTLELGDSALYLCASSLAPSGAQETQYFGPGTRLLVL.

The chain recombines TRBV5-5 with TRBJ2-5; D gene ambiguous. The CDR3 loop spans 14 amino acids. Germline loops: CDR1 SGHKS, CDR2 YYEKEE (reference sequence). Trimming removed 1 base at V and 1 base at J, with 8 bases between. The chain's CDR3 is CASSLTASQETQYF. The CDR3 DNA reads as TGTGCCAGCAGCTTGACAGCCTCCCAAGAGACCCAGTACTTC.

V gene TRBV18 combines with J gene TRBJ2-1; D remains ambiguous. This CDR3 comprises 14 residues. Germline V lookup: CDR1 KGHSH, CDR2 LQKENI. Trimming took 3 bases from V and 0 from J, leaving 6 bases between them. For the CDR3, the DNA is TGTGCCAGCTCACCGACGAGCTCCTACAATGAGCAGTTCTTC. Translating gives CASSPTSSYNEQFF.

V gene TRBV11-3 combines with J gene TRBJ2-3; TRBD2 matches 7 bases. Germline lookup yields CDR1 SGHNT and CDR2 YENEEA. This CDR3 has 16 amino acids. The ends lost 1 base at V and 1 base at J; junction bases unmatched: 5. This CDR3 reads CASSLGGSGRTDTQYF. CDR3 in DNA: TGTGCCAGCAGCTTAGGGGGTAGCGGGCGCACAGATACGCAGTATTTT.

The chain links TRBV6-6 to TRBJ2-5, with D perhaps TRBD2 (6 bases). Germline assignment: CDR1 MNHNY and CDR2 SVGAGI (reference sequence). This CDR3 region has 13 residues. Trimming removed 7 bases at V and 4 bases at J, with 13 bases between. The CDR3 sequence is CASTQGLVETQYF. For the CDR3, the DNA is TGTGCCAGCACCCAGGGACTCGTAGAGACCCAGTACTTC.

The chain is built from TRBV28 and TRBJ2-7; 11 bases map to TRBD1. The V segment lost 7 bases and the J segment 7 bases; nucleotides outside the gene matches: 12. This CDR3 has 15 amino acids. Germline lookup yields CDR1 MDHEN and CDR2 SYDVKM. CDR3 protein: CASMGPGQGVGEQYF. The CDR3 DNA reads TGTGCCAGCATGGGACCGGGACAGGGGGTTGGTGAGCAGTACTTC.

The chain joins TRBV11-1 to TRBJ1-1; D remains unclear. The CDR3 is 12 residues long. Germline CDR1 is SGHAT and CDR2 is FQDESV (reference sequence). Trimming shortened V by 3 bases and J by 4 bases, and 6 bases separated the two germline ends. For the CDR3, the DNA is TGTGCCAGCAGCTTTCGGTCCACTGAAGCTTTCTTT. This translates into CASSFRSTEAFF.

The CDR3 loop reads CASRVVGTDTQYF. CDR3 in DNA: TGTGCCAGCAGGGTGGTTGGCACAGATACGCAGTATTTT. This chain links TRBV5-4 with TRBJ2-3; unclear D gene. With 5 bases removed from V and 1 base from J, the gap between germline ends came to 8 bases. CDR1 and CDR2 (germline): SGHNT, YYREEE (reference sequence). The CDR3 extends over 13 amino acids.

The CDR3 nucleotides are TGTGCCAGCAGCCCCCGGGGAGTCGCTGGAAACACCATATATTTT. Its protein product is CASSPRGVAGNTIYF. The chain combines TRBV7-9 with TRBJ1-3; D is unresolved. Germline loops: CDR1 SEHNR, CDR2 FQNEAQ (reference sequence). Trimming pared 5 bases from V and 2 bases from J, leaving 13 bases between. The CDR3 spans 15 residues.

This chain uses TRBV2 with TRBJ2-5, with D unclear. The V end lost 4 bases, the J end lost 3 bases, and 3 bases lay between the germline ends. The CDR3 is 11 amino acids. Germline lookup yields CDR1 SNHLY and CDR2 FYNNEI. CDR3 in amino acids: CASSAKETQYF. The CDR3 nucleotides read TGTGCCAGCAGTGCAAAAGAGACCCAGTACTTC.

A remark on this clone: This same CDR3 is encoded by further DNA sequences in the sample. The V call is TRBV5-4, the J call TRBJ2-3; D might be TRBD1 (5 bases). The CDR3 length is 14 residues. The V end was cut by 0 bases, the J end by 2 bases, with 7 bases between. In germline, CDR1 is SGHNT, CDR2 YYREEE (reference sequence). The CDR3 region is CASSLAGATDTQYF. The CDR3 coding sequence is TGTGCCAGCAGCTTGGCTGGGGCCACAGATACGCAGTATTTT.

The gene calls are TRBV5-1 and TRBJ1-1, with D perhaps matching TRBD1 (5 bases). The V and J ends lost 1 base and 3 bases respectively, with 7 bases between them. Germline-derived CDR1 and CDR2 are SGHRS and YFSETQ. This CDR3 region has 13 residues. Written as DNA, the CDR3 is TGCGCCAGCAGCTTGTCAGGGCACACTGAAGCTTTCTTT. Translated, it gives CASSLSGHTEAFF.

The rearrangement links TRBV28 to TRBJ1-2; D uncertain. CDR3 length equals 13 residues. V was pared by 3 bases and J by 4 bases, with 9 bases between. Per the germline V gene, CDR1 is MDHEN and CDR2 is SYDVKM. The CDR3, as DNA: TGTGCCAGCAGTTTGAGGGTGACCTATGGCTACACCTTC. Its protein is CASSLRVTYGYTF.

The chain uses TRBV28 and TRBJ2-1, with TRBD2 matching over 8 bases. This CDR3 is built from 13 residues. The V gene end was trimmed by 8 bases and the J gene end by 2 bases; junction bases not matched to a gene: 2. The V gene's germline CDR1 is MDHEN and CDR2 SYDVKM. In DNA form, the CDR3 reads TGTGCCAGCCGCGGGGGGACCTACAATGAGCAGTTCTTC. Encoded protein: CASRGGTYNEQFF.

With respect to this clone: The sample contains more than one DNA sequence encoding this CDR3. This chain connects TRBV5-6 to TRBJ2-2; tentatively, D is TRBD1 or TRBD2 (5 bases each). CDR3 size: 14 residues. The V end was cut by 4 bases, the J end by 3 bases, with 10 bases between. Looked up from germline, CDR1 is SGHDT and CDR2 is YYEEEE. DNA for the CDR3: TGTGCCAGCAGCCTGGGGGAGTACACCGGGGAGCTGTTTTTT. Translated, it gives CASSLGEYTGELFF.

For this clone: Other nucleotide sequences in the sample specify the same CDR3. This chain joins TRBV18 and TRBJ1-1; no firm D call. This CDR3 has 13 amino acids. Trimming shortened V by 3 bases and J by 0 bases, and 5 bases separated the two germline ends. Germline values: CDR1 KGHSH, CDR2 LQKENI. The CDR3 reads CASSPGLNTEAFF. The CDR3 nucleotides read TGTGCCAGCTCACCTGGCCTGAACACTGAAGCTTTCTTT.

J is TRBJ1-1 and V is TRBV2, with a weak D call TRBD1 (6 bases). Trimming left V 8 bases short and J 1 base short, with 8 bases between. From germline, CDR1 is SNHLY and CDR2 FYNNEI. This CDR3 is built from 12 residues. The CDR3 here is CASGQRNTEAFF. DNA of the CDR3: TGTGCCAGCGGACAGAGGAACACTGAAGCTTTCTTT.

CDR3 coding DNA: TGTGCCAGCTCGGACACTAGCGGGGGCTACGAGCAGTACTTC. As protein: CASSDTSGGYEQYF. The J gene is TRBJ2-7, the V gene TRBV18; 11 bases fit TRBD2. This CDR3 has 14 residues. Per the germline V gene, CDR1 is KGHSH and CDR2 is LQKENI. V lost 6 bases, J lost 3 bases, and 4 bases stayed unmatched.

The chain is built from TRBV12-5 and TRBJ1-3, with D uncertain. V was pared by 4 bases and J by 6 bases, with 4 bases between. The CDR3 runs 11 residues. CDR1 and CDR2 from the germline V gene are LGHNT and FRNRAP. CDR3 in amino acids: CASGSINTIYF. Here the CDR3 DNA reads TGTGCTAGTGGTTCCATAAACACCATATATTTT.

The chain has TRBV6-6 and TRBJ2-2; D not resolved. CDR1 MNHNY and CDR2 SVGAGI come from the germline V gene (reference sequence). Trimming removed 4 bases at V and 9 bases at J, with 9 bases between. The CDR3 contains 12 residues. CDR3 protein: CASSFVARELFF. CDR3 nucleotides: TGTGCCAGCAGTTTCGTTGCCCGGGAGCTGTTTTTT.

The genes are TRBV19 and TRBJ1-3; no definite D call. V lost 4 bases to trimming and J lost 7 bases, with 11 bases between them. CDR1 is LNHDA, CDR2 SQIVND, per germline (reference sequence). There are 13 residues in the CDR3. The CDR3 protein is CASSSAGVNTIYF. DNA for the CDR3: TGTGCCAGTAGTAGTGCCGGGGTCAACACCATATATTTT.

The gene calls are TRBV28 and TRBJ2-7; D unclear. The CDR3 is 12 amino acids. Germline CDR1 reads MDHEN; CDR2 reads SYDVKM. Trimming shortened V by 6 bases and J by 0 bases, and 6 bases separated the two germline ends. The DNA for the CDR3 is TGTGCCAGCAGCTCCCCCTCCTACGAGCAGTACTTC. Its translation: CASSSPSYEQYF.

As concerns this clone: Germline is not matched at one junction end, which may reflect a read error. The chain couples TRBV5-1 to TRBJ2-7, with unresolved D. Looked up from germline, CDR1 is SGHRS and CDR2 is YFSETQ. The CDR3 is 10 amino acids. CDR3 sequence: CASSSHEQYF. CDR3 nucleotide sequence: TGTGCCAGCAGCTCGCACGAGCAGTACTTC. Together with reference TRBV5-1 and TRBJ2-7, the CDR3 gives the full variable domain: KAGVTQTPRYLIKTRGQQVTLSCSPISGHRSVSWYQQTPGQGLQFLFEYFSETQRNKGNFPGRFSGRQFSNSRSEMNVSTLELGDSALYLCASSSHEQYFGPGTRLTVT.

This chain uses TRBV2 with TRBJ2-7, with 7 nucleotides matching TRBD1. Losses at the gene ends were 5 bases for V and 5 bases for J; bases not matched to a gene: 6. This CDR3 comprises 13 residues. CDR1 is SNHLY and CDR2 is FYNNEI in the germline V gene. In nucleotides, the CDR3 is TGTGCCAGCAGTCTAACAGACAGGGACGAGCAGTACTTC. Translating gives CASSLTDRDEQYF.

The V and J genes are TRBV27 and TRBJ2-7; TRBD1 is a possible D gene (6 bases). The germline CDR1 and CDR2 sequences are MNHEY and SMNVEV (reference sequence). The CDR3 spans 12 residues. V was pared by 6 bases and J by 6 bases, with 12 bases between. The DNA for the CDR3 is TGTGCCAGCAGGAGCAGGGGTAGCGAGCAGTACTTC. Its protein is CASRSRGSEQYF.

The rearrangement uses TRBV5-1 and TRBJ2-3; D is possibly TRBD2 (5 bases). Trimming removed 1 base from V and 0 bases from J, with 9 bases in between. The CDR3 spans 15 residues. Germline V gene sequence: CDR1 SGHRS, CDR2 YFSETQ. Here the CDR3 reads CASSLWRASTDTQYF. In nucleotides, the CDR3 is TGCGCCAGCAGCTTGTGGCGGGCGAGCACAGATACGCAGTATTTT.